This T cell receptor (beta chain) was found in a study of blood T cell repertoires in COVID-19. Study overall: From the United States, Italy and Spain came samples of acute and convalescent COVID-19. T cells, B-cell-depleted T cells, or PBMCs supplied cDNA or gDNA.

The CDR3 is 17 residues long. The V gene's germline CDR1 is MNHEY and CDR2 SMNVEV (reference sequence). Losses at the gene ends were 2 bases for V and 2 bases for J; bases not matched to a gene: 11. How the authors handled the data: From reference gene primer amplification, estimates of nucleated cell counts were derived. Data came from immunoSEQ multiplex PCR; TCRdb stores just in-frame clones and leaves some out. From that table come the V and J calls and clone size; the DNA was used to work out D and trimming. The profile shows just over 65,000 clones, 86% of them singletons. This receptor was identified in a young man with acute or convalescent COVID-19. The sequencing input was peripheral blood. The genes are TRBV27 and TRBJ2-5, with 7 positions matching TRBD1. Here the CDR3 DNA reads TGTGCCAGCAGTTTAGGCACAGGGGTAAGATTACAAGAGACCCAGTACTTC. Translating it yields CASSLGTGVRLQETQYF.